This is a list of T cell receptor beta chains from one sample in a study of blood T cells in healthy people across ages. One entry per CDR3 protein results from TCRdb running MiXCR on the 5' RACE reads. Counted here are about 1.5 million distinct CDR3 sequences, roughly two fifths occurring once; the ten biggest clones make up just over 4%. Sequenced sample: blood. These receptors came from a woman aged 18-29 years in good health. Each CDR3 is given with its conserved first and last residue. The D gene is left open where the match is weak. Clone sizes are given selectively: once, few, many, or a class where the clone is expanded.

v_gene: TRBV27
j_gene: TRBJ2-3
abundance: .
d_gene: .
CDR3nt: TGTGCCAGCCGTCGGGGCCGGGATACGCAGTATTTT
CDR3aa: CASRRGRDTQYF

v_gene: TRBV12-3/TRBV12-4
j_gene: TRBJ2-7
abundance: .
d_gene: .
CDR3nt: TGTGCCAGCAGTTTAGTAGAGAGAATCGTCAATGAGCAGTACTTC
CDR3aa: CASSLVERIVNEQYF

v_gene: TRBV6-1
j_gene: TRBJ2-3
abundance: .
d_gene: .
CDR3nt: TGTGCCAGCAGTGAATTAGGGGTCCCCACAGATACGCAGTATTTT
CDR3aa: CASSELGVPTDTQYF

v_gene: TRBV5-1
j_gene: TRBJ2-1
abundance: many
d_gene: .
CDR3nt: TGCGCCAGCAGAGGTTCGGCCACTCGCTCCTACAATGAGCAGTTCTTC
CDR3aa: CASRGSATRSYNEQFF

v_gene: TRBV25-1
j_gene: TRBJ1-1
abundance: .
d_gene: .
CDR3nt: TGTGCCAGCAGTCAAGGACCGTCTCTCGACACTGAAGCTTTCTTT
CDR3aa: CASSQGPSLDTEAFF

v_gene: TRBV12-3/TRBV12-4
j_gene: TRBJ2-4
abundance: many
d_gene: .
CDR3nt: TGTGCCAGCAGTTTTGCCAGTCTAGCCAAAAACATTCAGTACTTC
CDR3aa: CASSFASLAKNIQYF

v_gene: TRBV3-1
j_gene: TRBJ2-1
abundance: few
d_gene: TRBD2
CDR3nt: TGTGCCAGCAGCCAATTTCTCAGCGGGGGGGACAATGAGCAGTTCTTC
CDR3aa: CASSQFLSGGDNEQFF

v_gene: TRBV6-2/TRBV6-3
j_gene: TRBJ2-7
abundance: .
d_gene: TRBD1
CDR3nt: TGTGCCAGCAGCAGACAACGGGACAGACCCTACGAGCAGTACTTC
CDR3aa: CASSRQRDRPYEQYF

v_gene: TRBV6-2/TRBV6-3
j_gene: TRBJ2-1
abundance: few
d_gene: .
CDR3nt: TGTGCCAGCAGTTACGGGTTGCCCTCCTACAATGAGCAGTTCTTC
CDR3aa: CASSYGLPSYNEQFF

v_gene: TRBV7-9
j_gene: TRBJ2-1
abundance: .
d_gene: .
CDR3nt: TGTGCCAGCAGGGAAGGCTTCGGGCAGTTCTTC
CDR3aa: CASREGFGQFF

v_gene: TRBV20-1
j_gene: TRBJ2-1
abundance: few
d_gene: TRBD1
CDR3nt: TGCAGTGCTAGGGACAGGGGATTTTTTCGGGACCGCCCCTACAATGAGCAGTTCTTC
CDR3aa: CSARDRGFFRDRPYNEQFF

v_gene: TRBV9
j_gene: TRBJ2-3
abundance: many
d_gene: .
CDR3nt: TGTGCCAGCAGCCTAAGCCCCACAGATACGCAGTATTTT
CDR3aa: CASSLSPTDTQYF

v_gene: TRBV11-2
j_gene: TRBJ2-7
abundance: .
d_gene: TRBD2
CDR3nt: TGTGCCAGCAGCTTCGGCGGGAGACGGGCCAATGAGCAGTACTTC
CDR3aa: CASSFGGRRANEQYF

v_gene: TRBV20-1
j_gene: TRBJ2-7
abundance: .
d_gene: .
CDR3nt: TGCAGTGCTAGAGATCCAGCAGGGCGAACGAGAGAGCAGTACTTC
CDR3aa: CSARDPAGRTREQYF

v_gene: TRBV11-3
j_gene: TRBJ2-1
abundance: .
d_gene: .
CDR3nt: TGTGCCAGCAGCTCCGGGTGGGTTAATGAGCAGTTCTTC
CDR3aa: CASSSGWVNEQFF

v_gene: TRBV7-9
j_gene: TRBJ2-1
abundance: .
d_gene: TRBD2
CDR3nt: TGTGCCAGCAGCCCCACCTCGGGAGGGTTTGCGGATGAGCAGTTCTTC
CDR3aa: CASSPTSGGFADEQFF

v_gene: TRBV14
j_gene: TRBJ1-2
abundance: few
d_gene: TRBD1
CDR3nt: TGTGCCAGCAGCCAGGACAGGGTATCCTATGGCTACACCTTC
CDR3aa: CASSQDRVSYGYTF

v_gene: TRBV7-6
j_gene: TRBJ2-3
abundance: many
d_gene: TRBD2
CDR3nt: TGTGCCAGCAGCTTAGGACTAGCGGGACCTACTAGCACAGATACGCAGTATTTT
CDR3aa: CASSLGLAGPTSTDTQYF

v_gene: TRBV27
j_gene: TRBJ2-7
abundance: .
d_gene: TRBD2
CDR3nt: TGTGCCAGCAGTTTGCGGCGGGAGTGGTACGAGCAGTACTTC
CDR3aa: CASSLRREWYEQYF

v_gene: TRBV7-2
j_gene: TRBJ2-7
abundance: .
d_gene: .
CDR3nt: TGTGCCAGCAGCTTCAGACAGACCCCTTCCATGTACGAGCAGTACTTC
CDR3aa: CASSFRQTPSMYEQYF

v_gene: TRBV6-2/TRBV6-3
j_gene: TRBJ2-1
abundance: few
d_gene: .
CDR3nt: TGTGCCAGCATGCAACGATGGTACAATGAGCAGTTCTTC
CDR3aa: CASMQRWYNEQFF

v_gene: TRBV7-2
j_gene: TRBJ2-1
abundance: .
d_gene: TRBD2
CDR3nt: TGTGCCAGCGCTAGCGGACCCTCCAATGAGCAGTTCTTC
CDR3aa: CASASGPSNEQFF

v_gene: TRBV12-5
j_gene: TRBJ2-3
abundance: few
d_gene: .
CDR3nt: TGTGCTAGTGGAGTGGACTCCCGCACAGATACGCAGTATTTT
CDR3aa: CASGVDSRTDTQYF

v_gene: TRBV7-2
j_gene: TRBJ2-4
abundance: .
d_gene: .
CDR3nt: TGTGCCAGCAGCTTACGGGCCGACGGGGAGCAGTACTTC
CDR3aa: CASSLRADGEQYF

v_gene: TRBV27
j_gene: TRBJ2-1
abundance: .
d_gene: .
CDR3nt: TGTGCCAGCAGTGGATCGGACACTCCATACAATGAGCAGTTCTTC
CDR3aa: CASSGSDTPYNEQFF

v_gene: TRBV7-2
j_gene: TRBJ2-1
abundance: few
d_gene: .
CDR3nt: TGTGCCAGCACCCGGGGAGCAGGGGACCGTTACAATGAGCAGTTCTTC
CDR3aa: CASTRGAGDRYNEQFF

v_gene: TRBV5-1
j_gene: TRBJ1-2
abundance: few
d_gene: TRBD1
CDR3nt: TGCGCCAGCAGCTCCTTGCACACCGGGACAGCTAACTATGGCTACACCTTC
CDR3aa: CASSSLHTGTANYGYTF

v_gene: TRBV12-3/TRBV12-4
j_gene: TRBJ2-4
abundance: .
d_gene: .
CDR3nt: TGTGCCAGCAGTTCAACAGGGTGGGAAAACATTCAGTACTTC
CDR3aa: CASSSTGWENIQYF

v_gene: TRBV29-1
j_gene: TRBJ1-3
abundance: once
d_gene: TRBD1
CDR3nt: TGCAGCGTTGAAGGAGCCGACAGGGTGGATGGAAACACCATATATTTT
CDR3aa: CSVEGADRVDGNTIYF

v_gene: TRBV23-1
j_gene: TRBJ1-4
abundance: .
d_gene: .
CDR3nt: TGCGCCAGCAGTCAAACGGGGACGGACCCTGCAACTAATGAAAAACTGTTTTTT
CDR3aa: CASSQTGTDPATNEKLFF

v_gene: TRBV7-2
j_gene: TRBJ1-5
abundance: .
d_gene: .
CDR3nt: TGTGCCAGCAGCTTATATTGGGGAACTCAGCCCCAGCATTTT
CDR3aa: CASSLYWGTQPQHF

v_gene: TRBV6-1
j_gene: TRBJ1-1
abundance: .
d_gene: .
CDR3nt: TGTGCCAGCAGTGAAGTTGGCCGCATAGGGGACACTGAAGCTTTCTTT
CDR3aa: CASSEVGRIGDTEAFF

v_gene: TRBV4-2
j_gene: TRBJ1-2
abundance: many
d_gene: .
CDR3nt: TGTGCCAGCAGCCCAGAAGGAGGGTACTATGGCTACACCTTC
CDR3aa: CASSPEGGYYGYTF

v_gene: TRBV12-3/TRBV12-4
j_gene: TRBJ2-7
abundance: .
d_gene: TRBD1
CDR3nt: TGTGCCAGCAGTTCGACAGGGTTCGGGAACTACGAGCAGTACTTC
CDR3aa: CASSSTGFGNYEQYF

v_gene: TRBV12-3/TRBV12-4
j_gene: TRBJ1-1
abundance: .
d_gene: .
CDR3nt: TGTGCCAGCAGCGGGGGCCGGGAGACGAACACTGAAGCTTTCTTT
CDR3aa: CASSGGRETNTEAFF

v_gene: TRBV28
j_gene: TRBJ1-5
abundance: .
d_gene: .
CDR3nt: TGTGCCAGCAGTTTTTGGTTCGGAGGACAGCCCCAGCATTTT
CDR3aa: CASSFWFGGQPQHF

v_gene: TRBV7-9
j_gene: TRBJ1-2
abundance: once
d_gene: .
CDR3nt: TGTGCCAGCAGCTTAGAGGCGCTTGGGGGAGGCTATGGCTACACCTTC
CDR3aa: CASSLEALGGGYGYTF

v_gene: TRBV20-1
j_gene: TRBJ2-3
abundance: .
d_gene: .
CDR3nt: TGCAGTGCTAGGTGGCTACTCACAGATACGCAGTATTTT
CDR3aa: CSARWLLTDTQYF

v_gene: TRBV4-1
j_gene: TRBJ1-1
abundance: .
d_gene: .
CDR3nt: TGCGCCAGCAGCCAACAGGGTCGAGGTACTGAAGCTTTCTTT
CDR3aa: CASSQQGRGTEAFF

v_gene: TRBV28
j_gene: TRBJ2-6
abundance: few
d_gene: .
CDR3nt: TGTGCCATCACAACAGGAAGCTCTGGGGCCAACGTCCTGACTTTC
CDR3aa: CAITTGSSGANVLTF

v_gene: TRBV18
j_gene: TRBJ1-2
abundance: many
d_gene: TRBD1
CDR3nt: TGCGCCAGCAGCCCCGGGACAGGGAACTATGGCTACACCTTC
CDR3aa: CASSPGTGNYGYTF

v_gene: TRBV3-1
j_gene: TRBJ2-5
abundance: many
d_gene: .
CDR3nt: TGTGCCAGCAGCCCACCGGCCAGAAATGACCAGTACTTC
CDR3aa: CASSPPARNDQYF

v_gene: TRBV14
j_gene: TRBJ2-1
abundance: .
d_gene: TRBD2
CDR3nt: TGTGCCAGCAGCCAATTCGGGAGCGGGAGCCCCTACAATGAGCAGTTCTTC
CDR3aa: CASSQFGSGSPYNEQFF

v_gene: TRBV20-1
j_gene: TRBJ1-2
abundance: .
d_gene: .
CDR3nt: TGCAGTGCTAGAAGGTCCGGACAGCGAGCTGGCTATGGCTACACCTTC
CDR3aa: CSARRSGQRAGYGYTF

v_gene: TRBV12-3/TRBV12-4
j_gene: TRBJ1-5
abundance: .
d_gene: .
CDR3nt: TGTGCCAGCAGAAAGGACAATCAGCCCCAGCATTTT
CDR3aa: CASRKDNQPQHF

v_gene: TRBV12-3/TRBV12-4
j_gene: TRBJ2-7
abundance: .
d_gene: .
CDR3nt: TGTGCCAGCACTGGACGGGGCGGGCTCTACAATGAGCAGTACTTC
CDR3aa: CASTGRGGLYNEQYF